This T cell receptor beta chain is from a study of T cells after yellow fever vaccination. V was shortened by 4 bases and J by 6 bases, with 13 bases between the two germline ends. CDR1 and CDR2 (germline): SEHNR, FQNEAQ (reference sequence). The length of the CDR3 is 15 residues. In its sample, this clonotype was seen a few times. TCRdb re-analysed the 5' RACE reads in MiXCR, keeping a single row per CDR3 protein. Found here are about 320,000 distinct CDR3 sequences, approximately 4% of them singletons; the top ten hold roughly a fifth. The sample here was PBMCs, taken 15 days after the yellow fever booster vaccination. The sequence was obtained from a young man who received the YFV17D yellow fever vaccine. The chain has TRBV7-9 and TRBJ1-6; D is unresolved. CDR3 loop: CASSSRIRGNSPLHF. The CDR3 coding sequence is TGTGCCAGCAGCTCCAGGATCCGCGGTAATTCACCCCTCCACTTT.